The 29 T cell receptor beta chains given below trace back to one sample, sequenced in a study of OX40 agonist ivuxolimab in advanced cancers. The method was immunoSEQ multiplex PCR; TCRdb's version includes in-frame clones alone and lacks a portion of them. The table has about 50,000 clones, approximately 91% seen once. This material consisted of CD4+ or CD8+ T cells sorted from blood, taken in a trial of the OX40 agonist ivuxolimab. Receptors were obtained from an adult with an advanced solid tumor such as melanoma, head and neck, liver or kidney cancer.

The chain employs TRBV28 and TRBJ2-5; tentative D call: TRBD1 (6 bases). This CDR3 has 13 residues. Between the trimmed V and J ends, which lost 7 bases and 5 bases, there was a span of 14 bases. In germline, CDR1 is MDHEN, CDR2 SYDVKM. The CDR3 DNA reads as TGTGCCAGCACAGTACCAGGGGTCGAGACCCAGTACTTC. This sequence encodes CASTVPGVETQYF.

The chain joins TRBV18 to TRBJ2-3; D is unclear. Trimming cost V 3 bases and J 7 bases, with 8 bases left between them. CDR1 and CDR2 (germline): KGHSH, LQKENI. The CDR3 has 12 residues. CDR3 bases: TGTGCCAGCTCACCCAATCAAAATACGCAGTATTTT. Protein sequence: CASSPNQNTQYF.

V is TRBV13 and J is TRBJ2-5; 7 bases agree with TRBD2. Unmatched junction bases numbered 10, after V lost 1 base and J lost 5 bases. From germline, CDR1 is PRHDT and CDR2 FYEKMQ (reference sequence). The CDR3 is 16 residues long. The DNA for the CDR3 is TGTGCCAGCAGCTTAGTTCGAGCGGGGCGGCTGGAGACCCAGTACTTC. It yields the protein CASSLVRAGRLETQYF.

The gene calls are TRBV4-1 and TRBJ1-1; 7 bases fit TRBD1. The ends lost 1 base at V and 5 bases at J; junction bases unmatched: 7. Germline V gene sequence: CDR1 MGHRA, CDR2 YSYEKL. This CDR3 is 15 amino acids long. The CDR3 reads CASSQADREATEAFF. The CDR3 DNA follows: TGCGCCAGCAGCCAAGCCGACAGGGAGGCGACTGAAGCTTTCTTT.

The chain carries TRBV2 and TRBJ2-5; D is possibly TRBD2 (6 bases). With 4 bases removed from V and 5 bases from J, the gap between germline ends came to 17 bases. Germline V lookup: CDR1 SNHLY, CDR2 FYNNEI. There are 15 residues in the CDR3. The CDR3 here is CASSVGPPGRETQYF. The CDR3 DNA is TGTGCCAGCAGTGTTGGGCCCCCGGGGAGGGAGACCCAGTACTTC.

The rearrangement links TRBV12-5 to TRBJ2-6; D perhaps matches TRBD1 (5 bases). Germline CDR1 is LGHNT and CDR2 is FRNRAP. Trimming stripped 5 bases from V and 5 bases from J, with 22 bases between. There are 18 residues in the CDR3. This CDR3 is CASGRASAGQSRANVLTF. In nucleotides, the CDR3 is TGTGCTAGTGGTCGGGCGAGTGCAGGACAAAGTCGGGCCAACGTCCTGACTTTC.

The J gene is TRBJ1-5, the V gene TRBV28; 7 bases are shared with TRBD1. The CDR3 has 15 residues. With V trimmed by 3 bases and J by 3 bases, 5 bases remained unmatched. Germline lookup yields CDR1 MDHEN and CDR2 SYDVKM. CDR3 residues: CASSLDTGANQPQHF. CDR3 in DNA: TGTGCCAGCAGTTTGGACACAGGGGCCAATCAGCCCCAGCATTTT.

V is TRBV5-1 and J is TRBJ2-5; no firm D call. V was shortened by 2 bases and J by 0 bases, with 8 bases between the two germline ends. The germline CDR1 and CDR2 sequences are SGHRS and YFSETQ. The CDR3 length is 14 residues. The CDR3 nucleotides read TGCGCCAGCAGCTTAAACGTGGACCAAGAGACCCAGTACTTC. Translated: CASSLNVDQETQYF.

V gene TRBV14 combines with J gene TRBJ2-1, with 8 bases identical to TRBD2. J lost 4 bases, V lost 2 bases, and 4 bases had no gene match. CDR3 length: 15 residues. Germline V gene data show CDR1 as SGHDN and CDR2 as FVKESK. CDR3 sequence (DNA): TGTGCCAGCAGCCAATTGGCTAGCGGGTACAATGAGCAGTTCTTC. Encoded protein: CASSQLASGYNEQFF.

The chain combines TRBV6-5 with TRBJ1-2; a weak D match, TRBD1 (6 bases). V was pared by 6 bases and J by 8 bases, with 16 bases between. Germline CDR1 is MNHEY and CDR2 is SVGAGI. The CDR3 has 13 residues. CDR3 DNA: TGTGCCAGCAGCCCTGACAGGCAGGGCGGCTACACCTTC. Its translation: CASSPDRQGGYTF.

V and J are TRBV6-5 and TRBJ1-2, with 9 bases that match TRBD1. This CDR3 region has 15 residues. In germline, CDR1 is MNHEY, CDR2 SVGAGI. V was clipped by 0 bases and J by 6 bases; unmatched bases: 5. CDR3 loop: CASSYSLQGAHGYTF. Here the CDR3 DNA reads TGTGCCAGCAGTTACTCGTTACAGGGGGCACATGGCTACACCTTC.

This CDR3 is CASSPNYRDGYTF. DNA of the CDR3: TGCGCCAGCAGCCCGAACTACAGGGATGGCTACACCTTC. The gene calls are TRBV5-1 and TRBJ1-2, with D possibly TRBD1 on 6 matching bases. The germline V gene has CDR1 SGHRS and CDR2 YFSETQ. There are 13 residues in the CDR3. The V gene lost 4 bases and the J gene lost 6 bases, with 13 bases spanning the gap.

The rearrangement uses TRBV19 and TRBJ2-1; 9 nucleotides line up with TRBD1. The CDR3 is made up of 16 amino acids. From germline, CDR1 is LNHDA and CDR2 SQIVND (reference sequence). The J segment lost 6 bases and the V segment lost 4 bases, leaving 10 bases of the junction unmatched. CDR3 sequence (DNA): TGTGCCAGTAGTACCCCCGCCGGGACAGGGATCAATGAGCAGTTCTTC. It codes for CASSTPAGTGINEQFF.

The rearrangement joins TRBV5-6 to TRBJ2-7; D is ambiguous. The germline CDR1 and CDR2 sequences are SGHDT and YYEEEE. This CDR3 contains 14 residues. V dropped 1 base and J dropped 7 bases, with 15 bases sitting between them. As DNA, the CDR3 is TGTGCCAGCAGCTTGTTGGCCGGTGTTGGGGAGCAGTACTTC. It yields the protein CASSLLAGVGEQYF.

The J gene is TRBJ2-1, the V gene TRBV28, with D possibly called TRBD1 or TRBD2 (7 bases each). This CDR3 contains 15 residues. Trimming shortened V by 5 bases and J by 9 bases, and 20 bases separated the two germline ends. In germline, CDR1 is MDHEN, CDR2 SYDVKM. CDR3 region: CASSLPGGGRGEQFF. In nucleotides, the CDR3 is TGTGCCAGCAGTCTTCCAGGGGGGGGGCGCGGTGAGCAGTTCTTC.

The chain couples TRBV18 to TRBJ1-5, with D perhaps matching TRBD1 (5 bases). CDR1 and CDR2 (germline): KGHSH, LQKENI. The CDR3 is made up of 13 amino acids. Trimming left V 2 bases short and J 4 bases short, with 6 bases between. CDR3 DNA: TGTGCCAGCTCACCAGACAGTAATCAGCCCCAGCATTTT. It specifies CASSPDSNQPQHF.

V gene TRBV4-2 combines with J gene TRBJ2-3; D gene ambiguous. CDR3 length equals 13 residues. Germline V gives CDR1 LGHNA, CDR2 YNFKEQ. Trimming pared 2 bases from V and 6 bases from J, leaving 9 bases between. CDR3 sequence reads: CASSQNRRDTQYF. The CDR3 DNA reads as TGTGCCAGCAGCCAAAACCGACGTGATACGCAGTATTTT.

The chain carries TRBV5-6 and TRBJ2-7; 10 nucleotides align to TRBD1. Germline V lookup: CDR1 SGHDT, CDR2 YYEEEE. The CDR3 has 15 residues. The J segment lost 9 bases and the V segment lost 7 bases, leaving 16 bases of the junction unmatched. In DNA form, the CDR3 reads TGTGCCAGCGCCCGGGGGAGACAGGGGGCAGGCGTGCAGTACTTC. This encodes CASARGRQGAGVQYF.

This clone is a singleton in its sample. The chain uses TRBV28 and TRBJ1-5; 7 bases fit TRBD1. J was trimmed by 5 bases and V by 6 bases; bases with no gene match: 13. This CDR3 has 16 amino acids. Germline CDR1 MDHEN, CDR2 SYDVKM. The CDR3 reads CASRGTVGLRDQPQHF. CDR3 nucleotides: TGTGCCAGCAGGGGGACAGTTGGCTTACGGGATCAGCCCCAGCATTTT.

This sequence joins TRBV28 and TRBJ1-2; 8 bases fit TRBD1. The CDR3 totals 16 residues. With 6 bases clipped from V and 2 bases from J, the junction kept 11 bases outside the gene matches. Germline CDR1 is MDHEN and CDR2 is SYDVKM. The CDR3 is CASRRQGYRENYGYTF. The CDR3 DNA sequence: TGTGCCAGCAGGCGACAGGGGTATAGAGAAAACTATGGCTACACCTTC.

The rearrangement links TRBV5-4 to TRBJ2-7; 9 nucleotides match TRBD1. Germline loops: CDR1 SGHNT, CDR2 YYREEE (reference sequence). This CDR3 has 15 residues. V was clipped by 3 bases and J by 3 bases; unmatched bases: 7. DNA for the CDR3: TGTGCCAGCAGCTCAGGGACAGGGTTTAGCTACGAGCAGTACTTC. Translation: CASSSGTGFSYEQYF.

The gene calls are TRBV28 and TRBJ1-1; no definite D call. Germline V gene sequence: CDR1 MDHEN, CDR2 SYDVKM. CDR3 length equals 12 residues. V was cut by 7 bases and J by 5 bases, with 11 bases left in between. CDR3 in amino acids: CASIQGSTEAFF. In nucleotides, the CDR3 is TGTGCCAGCATTCAAGGGTCTACTGAAGCTTTCTTT.

The count of this clone is one. The rearrangement uses TRBV6-1 and TRBJ1-1; unclear D gene. This CDR3 has 14 residues. V lost 1 base and J 3 bases, leaving 9 bases between the germline ends. Germline CDR1 reads MNHNS; CDR2 reads SASEGT. The CDR3 loop is CASSEVFGYTEAFF. The CDR3 nucleotides read TGTGCCAGCAGTGAAGTTTTTGGGTACACTGAAGCTTTCTTT.

The rearrangement uses TRBV28 and TRBJ2-1, with TRBD2 matching over 11 bases. The germline V gene encodes CDR1 MDHEN and CDR2 SYDVKM. J lost 8 bases, V lost 6 bases, and 12 bases had no gene match. The CDR3 contains 16 residues. The CDR3 sequence is CASSSPLAGGPHEQFF. The DNA of the CDR3 is TGTGCCAGCAGCTCTCCCTTAGCGGGAGGGCCTCATGAGCAGTTCTTC.

This clone was recorded a few times. This chain joins TRBV18 and TRBJ2-2; no definite D call. This CDR3 comprises 12 residues. V lost 3 bases and J lost 5, with 4 bases in between. Per germline, CDR1 KGHSH and CDR2 LQKENI. The chain's CDR3 is CASSPTTGELFF. CDR3 in DNA: TGTGCCAGCTCACCTACGACCGGGGAGCTGTTTTTT.

This sequence joins TRBV25-1 and TRBJ2-5; 10 bases align to TRBD1. CDR1 MGHDK and CDR2 SYGVNS come from the germline V gene. With 6 bases clipped from V and 5 bases from J, the junction kept 12 bases outside the gene matches. This CDR3 region has 16 residues. The CDR3 DNA reads TGTGCCAGCAGCGATAGGGACAGGGGTTGGGGGGAGACCCAGTACTTC. This translates into CASSDRDRGWGETQYF.

The rearrangement uses TRBV19 and TRBJ1-5; the D is unclear. V gave up 5 bases and J gave up 7 bases, with 9 bases separating them. This CDR3 has 12 residues. Germline loops: CDR1 LNHDA, CDR2 SQIVND (reference sequence). CDR3 sequence (DNA): TGTGCCAGTAGTTCCCTGGGGCAGCCCCAGCATTTT. Protein product: CASSSLGQPQHF. Full variable domain (outside the CDR3, taken from reference TRBV19 and TRBJ1-5): DGGITQSPKYLFRKEGQNVTLSCEQNLNHDAMYWYRQDPGQGLRLIYYSQIVNDFQKGDIAEGYSVSREKKESFPLTVTSAQKNPTAFYLCASSSLGQPQHFGDGTRLSIL.

In this sample, this clone turned up once. The rearrangement uses TRBV29-1 and TRBJ2-7; possibly TRBD1 for D (5 bases). In germline, CDR1 is SQVTM, CDR2 ANQGSEA. Deletions cut 6 bases from V and 0 bases from J, with 9 bases between. The CDR3 is 12 amino acids. Here the CDR3 DNA reads TGCAGCGTCTCGACAGTCTCCTACGAGCAGTACTTC. Residues: CSVSTVSYEQYF.

The genes are TRBV28 and TRBJ1-6, with TRBD1 matching over 7 bases. The germline V gene has CDR1 MDHEN and CDR2 SYDVKM. Trimming removed 8 bases from V and 7 bases from J; junction bases left unmatched: 5. This CDR3 is 13 amino acids long. The CDR3, as DNA: TGTGCCAGCCTCCGGGACAGAAATTCACCCCTCCACTTT. Amino acid sequence: CASLRDRNSPLHF.